Each of the 32 T cell receptor beta chains below was sequenced from the same sample in a study of shared clonotypes between healthy human individuals (dated by TCRdb to between 2020 and 2021). Preparation of the library involved the immunoSEQ multiplex PCR assay. TCRdb took this table from immuneACCESS and kept in-frame rearrangements with V and J called. Such tables lack part of the clones; where checked against another copy, unresolved V genes explain under half of the gap, and the rest is unexplained. This sample has around 700,000 clones in its table, and around 78% of those were observed once. The top ten constitute 1.5% to 2% of the sample. Sequenced: memory CD4+ T cells sorted from blood. Read against the paper, the sample's cell subset or site label means: CD45RA-negative fraction. Every receptor here comes from a young woman in good health.

The chain employs TRBV20-1 and TRBJ1-1, with 8 bases matching TRBD1. The germline V gene encodes CDR1 DFQATT and CDR2 SNEGSKA (reference sequence). Trimming removed 7 bases from V and 10 bases from J; junction bases left unmatched: 5. The CDR3 runs to 10 residues. The CDR3, as DNA: TGCAGTGGAGACAGGGGACGAGCTTTCTTT. As protein: CSGDRGRAFF.

This chain joins TRBV4-1 and TRBJ2-1; D may be TRBD2 (5 bases). V lost 1 base and J lost 7, with 17 bases in between. The CDR3 spans 16 residues. CDR1 is MGHRA and CDR2 is YSYEKL in the germline V gene. As DNA, the CDR3 is TGCGCCAGCAGCCAAGGCCCCGTTAAAAGAGGGAATGAGCAGTTCTTC. Its protein product is CASSQGPVKRGNEQFF.

This clone was observed a few times. The CDR3 region has the DNA TGTGCCAGTAGTAAACAGGGGCCTCCTGGCTACACCTTC. This sequence encodes CASSKQGPPGYTF. The chain carries TRBV19 and TRBJ1-2, with 7 bases identical to TRBD1. V was clipped by 4 bases and J by 7 bases; unmatched bases: 6. The CDR3 loop spans 13 amino acids. Germline V gene lookup returns CDR1 LNHDA and CDR2 SQIVND (reference sequence).

This rearrangement joins TRBV29-1 to TRBJ1-4, with D perhaps matching TRBD1 (5 bases). Germline loops: CDR1 SQVTM, CDR2 ANQGSEA. The germline V and J ends were trimmed by 7 bases and 6 bases, with 18 bases remaining between them. The CDR3 has 14 residues. The DNA of the CDR3 is TGCAGCGCCCGGGGAGGGGAAGGTGATGAAAAACTGTTTTTT. It yields the protein CSARGGEGDEKLFF. Drawing the rest from reference TRBV29-1 and TRBJ1-4, the complete variable domain is SAVISQKPSRDICQRGTSLTIQCQVDSQVTMMFWYRQQPGQSLTLIATANQGSEATYESGFVIDKFPISRPNLTFSTLTVSNMSPEDSSIYLCSARGGEGDEKLFFGSGTQLSVL.

The chain couples TRBV5-1 to TRBJ2-2, with TRBD2 matching 8 bases. This CDR3 region has 15 residues. The germline CDR1 and CDR2 sequences are SGHRS and YFSETQ. J lost 0 bases, V lost 4 bases, and 2 bases had no gene match. The CDR3 coding sequence is TGCGCCAGCAGCGTTAGCGGGACGAACACCGGGGAGCTGTTTTTT. This encodes CASSVSGTNTGELFF.

As for this clone: Additional DNA sequences in this sample encode the identical CDR3. The rearrangement links TRBV27 to TRBJ1-2; TRBD1 might be the D (5 bases). This CDR3 is built from 13 residues. The germline V gene encodes CDR1 MNHEY and CDR2 SMNVEV (reference sequence). V lost 8 bases and J 4 bases, leaving 14 bases between the germline ends. This CDR3 is CASSRGGRYGYTF. The CDR3 nucleotides are TGTGCCAGCTCGAGGGGCGGGCGCTATGGCTACACCTTC.

The V and J genes are TRBV5-1 and TRBJ2-1, with 9 positions matching TRBD2. The V and J ends lost 4 bases and 5 bases, in that order; junction bases with no gene match: 7. The CDR3 spans 15 residues. CDR1 and CDR2 from the germline V gene are SGHRS and YFSETQ. The CDR3 reads CASSPGLAGNNEQFF. In DNA form, the CDR3 reads TGCGCCAGCAGCCCAGGGCTAGCGGGAAACAATGAGCAGTTCTTC. The whole variable domain, remainder taken from reference TRBV5-1 and TRBJ2-1, is KAGVTQTPRYLIKTRGQQVTLSCSPISGHRSVSWYQQTPGQGLQFLFEYFSETQRNKGNFPGRFSGRQFSNSRSEMNVSTLELGDSALYLCASSPGLAGNNEQFFGPGTRLTVL.

This chain connects TRBV7-2 to TRBJ2-2; 10 bases line up with TRBD1. Per germline, CDR1 SGHTA and CDR2 FQGNSA. V shed 5 bases and J 6 bases; nucleotides not matched to a gene: 9. The CDR3 consists of 16 residues. CDR3 residues: CASSRTGTGVAGELFF. In DNA form, the CDR3 reads TGTGCCAGCAGCCGCACCGGGACAGGGGTAGCCGGGGAGCTGTTTTTT.

The chain uses TRBV4-1 and TRBJ2-6; D call uncertain. The ends were cut back, 2 bases at V and 2 bases at J, with 7 bases in the middle. This CDR3 spans 15 amino acids. Germline V lookup: CDR1 MGHRA, CDR2 YSYEKL. Here the CDR3 reads CASSQISAGANVLTF. The CDR3 DNA follows: TGCGCCAGCAGCCAAATAAGCGCTGGGGCCAACGTCCTGACTTTC.

The chain carries TRBV5-1 and TRBJ2-3; 11 nucleotides match TRBD2. This CDR3 is 16 amino acids long. From germline, CDR1 is SGHRS and CDR2 YFSETQ. Unmatched junction bases numbered 4, after V lost 0 bases and J lost 4 bases. The CDR3 region has the DNA TGCGCCAGCAGCTTGGGTACTAGCGGGAGCTCAGATACGCAGTATTTT. Its protein product is CASSLGTSGSSDTQYF.

V gene TRBV5-5 combines with J gene TRBJ2-3; 7 nucleotides agree with TRBD2. The CDR3 has 14 amino acids. CDR1 is SGHKS and CDR2 is YYEKEE in the germline V gene (reference sequence). Trimming cost V 4 bases and J 5 bases; bases outside gene matches: 7. CDR3 DNA sequence: TGTGCCAGCAGCGGCGCGGGAGACCTAGATACGCAGTATTTT. The encoded protein is CASSGAGDLDTQYF.

Concerning this clone itself: With a much larger clone just one base away, this may be a read error. The chain carries TRBV7-9 and TRBJ1-1, with D unclear. Per germline, CDR1 SEHNR and CDR2 FQNEAQ (reference sequence). The V end was cut by 5 bases, the J end by 3 bases, with 10 bases between. The CDR3 spans 13 residues. This CDR3 reads CASSRQRDTEAFF. The CDR3 bases are TGTGCCAGCAGCCGACAAAGGGACACTGAAGCTTTCTTT.

This clone was found a few times. V gene TRBV19 combines with J gene TRBJ1-2; 8 positions agree with TRBD1. V was pared by 8 bases and J by 3 bases, with 8 bases of the junction left unmatched. The length of the CDR3 is 14 residues. Germline V gene data show CDR1 as LNHDA and CDR2 as SQIVND (reference sequence). CDR3: CASQSGGDYYGYTF. The CDR3 DNA reads TGTGCCAGTCAGTCAGGGGGCGACTACTATGGCTACACCTTC. Together with reference TRBV19 and TRBJ1-2, the CDR3 gives the full variable domain: DGGITQSPKYLFRKEGQNVTLSCEQNLNHDAMYWYRQDPGQGLRLIYYSQIVNDFQKGDIAEGYSVSREKKESFPLTVTSAQKNPTAFYLCASQSGGDYYGYTFGSGTRLTVV.

The sample holds many counts of this clone. The DNA for the CDR3 is TGCAGCGTTGAAGTCGCTGATGAAAAACTGTTTTTT. Residues: CSVEVADEKLFF. This chain uses TRBV29-1 with TRBJ1-4; no reliable D call. Trimming stripped 1 base from V and 6 bases from J, with 6 bases between. Germline V gene sequence: CDR1 SQVTM, CDR2 ANQGSEA. This CDR3 is built from 12 residues.

As for this clone: This specimen includes other DNA sequences encoding the same CDR3. The chain employs TRBV25-1 and TRBJ2-7; D ambiguous. V gave up 3 bases and J gave up 0 bases, with 3 bases separating them. This CDR3 has 12 residues. In germline, CDR1 is MGHDK, CDR2 SYGVNS. This CDR3 reads CASSDPSYEQYF. The CDR3, as DNA: TGTGCCAGCAGTGATCCCTCCTACGAGCAGTACTTC.

The sample holds one count of this clone. This sequence joins TRBV5-1 and TRBJ2-2; D may match TRBD1 or TRBD2 (6 bases each). Germline V CDR1 and CDR2: SGHRS, YFSETQ. The V end lost 5 bases, the J end lost 3 bases, and 8 bases lay between the germline ends. The CDR3 extends over 13 amino acids. In nucleotides, the CDR3 is TGCGCCAGCAGGGAGGGGGACACCGGGGAGCTGTTTTTT. Encoded protein: CASREGDTGELFF.

The chain couples TRBV18 to TRBJ2-7; the match to TRBD1 covers 11 bases. After removal of 6 bases from V and 4 bases from J, the junction contained 14 bases not matched to a gene. There are 17 residues in the CDR3. Germline-derived CDR1 and CDR2 are KGHSH and LQKENI. CDR3 DNA sequence: TGTGCCAGCTCCTACACCACCCTCGGGACAGGGGGATACGAGCAGTACTTC. This gives the protein CASSYTTLGTGGYEQYF.

This sequence joins TRBV7-9 and TRBJ2-6; D unclear. Per the germline V gene, CDR1 is SEHNR and CDR2 is FQNEAQ (reference sequence). This CDR3 is built from 14 residues. With 3 bases removed from V and 3 bases from J, the gap between germline ends came to 6 bases. The CDR3 loop reads CASSFAGGANVLTF. The DNA for the CDR3 is TGTGCCAGCAGCTTCGCTGGTGGGGCCAACGTCCTGACTTTC.

The chain's CDR3 is CASSELATDEQYF. The CDR3 DNA follows: TGTGCCAGCAGTGAGTTGGCAACGGACGAGCAGTACTTC. The chain couples TRBV25-1 to TRBJ2-7; D not resolved. This CDR3 spans 13 amino acids. V gave up 3 bases and J gave up 5 bases, with 11 bases separating them. The V gene's germline CDR1 is MGHDK and CDR2 SYGVNS.

Turning to this clone: This may stem from a read error, because a much larger clone lies one nucleotide away. Other DNA variants within this sample encode the same CDR3. The CDR3 nucleotides read TGCGCCAGCAGCTTGGACACCAGCTCCTACAATGAGCAGTTCTTC. Protein product: CASSLDTSSYNEQFF. This sequence joins TRBV5-1 and TRBJ2-1; no firm D call. Trimming stripped 0 bases from V and 0 bases from J, with 7 bases between. Germline CDR1 and CDR2: SGHRS and YFSETQ. The CDR3 has 15 residues.

The chain is built from TRBV7-9 and TRBJ2-7, with D tentatively TRBD2 (6 bases). V was cut by 3 bases and J by 1 base, with 10 bases left in between. This CDR3 contains 14 residues. Germline-derived CDR1 and CDR2 are SEHNR and FQNEAQ (reference sequence). The CDR3: CASSLEGYSYEQYF. Here the CDR3 DNA reads TGTGCCAGCAGCTTGGAGGGATATTCCTACGAGCAGTACTTC.

The J gene is TRBJ1-5, the V gene TRBV19, with D possibly matching TRBD1 (6 bases). The CDR3 has 16 amino acids. CDR1 is LNHDA and CDR2 is SQIVND in the germline V gene (reference sequence). V shed 7 bases and J shed 2 bases, with 18 bases lying between them. The DNA for the CDR3 is TGTGCCAGTACCCTGGGACACCGACGAGGCAATCAGCCCCAGCATTTT. Translation gives CASTLGHRRGNQPQHF. The full variable domain, completed using reference TRBV19 and TRBJ1-5, is DGGITQSPKYLFRKEGQNVTLSCEQNLNHDAMYWYRQDPGQGLRLIYYSQIVNDFQKGDIAEGYSVSREKKESFPLTVTSAQKNPTAFYLCASTLGHRRGNQPQHFGDGTRLSIL.

The rearrangement joins TRBV29-1 to TRBJ2-7; TRBD1 matches 9 bases. The CDR3 has 14 residues. CDR1 is SQVTM and CDR2 is ANQGSEA in the germline V gene. V lost 4 bases, J lost 3 bases, and 7 bases stayed unmatched. CDR3 in DNA: TGCAGCGTTGTCAGGGACAGGGACTTCTACGAGCAGTACTTC. Translated: CSVVRDRDFYEQYF.

The V call is TRBV7-9, the J call TRBJ2-2, with D tentatively TRBD2 (5 bases). The CDR3 loop spans 14 amino acids. The germline V gene has CDR1 SEHNR and CDR2 FQNEAQ (reference sequence). The ends were cut back, 6 bases at V and 7 bases at J, with 15 bases in the middle. DNA for the CDR3: TGTGCCAGCAGGTCTCTGGGAGCTGACGGGGAGCTGTTTTTT. This gives the protein CASRSLGADGELFF. The full variable domain, completed using reference TRBV7-9 and TRBJ2-2, is DTGVSQNPRHKITKRGQNVTFRCDPISEHNRLYWYRQTLGQGPEFLTYFQNEAQLEKSRLLSDRFSAERPKGSFSTLEIQRTEQGDSAMYLCASRSLGADGELFFGEGSRLTVL.

The J gene is TRBJ1-3, the V gene TRBV6-5; no reliable D call. Per the germline V gene, CDR1 is MNHEY and CDR2 is SVGAGI. V was cut by 8 bases and J by 4 bases, with 9 bases left in between. There are 12 residues in the CDR3. Written as DNA, the CDR3 is TGTGCCAGCGCCTCACGGGGAAACACCATATATTTT. Its translation is CASASRGNTIYF.

This clone was counted ten times or more. The rearrangement uses TRBV7-7 and TRBJ2-7, with 8 positions matching TRBD2. The germline V gene encodes CDR1 SSHAT and CDR2 FNYEAQ (reference sequence). The junction had 4 bases not matched to a gene; V was cut back by 2 bases and J by 1 base. The CDR3 length is 15 residues. This CDR3 is CASSLPREDSYEQYF. The DNA for the CDR3 is TGTGCCAGCAGCTTACCGCGGGAGGATTCCTACGAGCAGTACTTC.

This sequence joins TRBV5-6 and TRBJ1-2; D is unresolved. Deletions cut 1 base from V and 4 bases from J, with 17 bases between. CDR1 is SGHDT and CDR2 is YYEEEE in the germline V gene. This CDR3 region has 16 residues. The CDR3 bases are TGTGCCAGCAGCTTGCGGAACTATGGGGTCCTCTATGGCTACACCTTC. Encoded protein: CASSLRNYGVLYGYTF.

This sequence joins TRBV7-9 and TRBJ1-3; D not certain. V was shortened by 0 bases and J by 0 bases, with 15 bases between the two germline ends. CDR3 length: 18 amino acids. Germline loops: CDR1 SEHNR, CDR2 FQNEAQ (reference sequence). DNA for the CDR3: TGTGCCAGCAGCTTAGCGGGATCCCGTCGGGTCTCTGGAAACACCATATATTTT. This encodes CASSLAGSRRVSGNTIYF.

This clone was seen just once. The gene calls are TRBV28 and TRBJ1-2, with a possible D match to TRBD1 (5 bases). The V gene's germline CDR1 is MDHEN and CDR2 SYDVKM. The V end lost 6 bases, the J end lost 1 base, and 12 bases lay between the germline ends. The CDR3 has 14 amino acids. DNA of the CDR3: TGTGCCAGCAGACGGGACTTAGGTAACTATGGCTACACCTTC. Translation: CASRRDLGNYGYTF.

The chain combines TRBV12-5 with TRBJ2-7; 11 bases map to TRBD2. CDR1 and CDR2 (germline): LGHNT, FRNRAP. V gave up 10 bases and J gave up 0 bases; unmatched junction bases: 2. This CDR3 is 13 amino acids long. The CDR3 DNA follows: TGTGCTAATAGCGGGAGGGACTCCTACGAGCAGTACTTC. The encoded protein is CANSGRDSYEQYF.

The rearrangement uses TRBV4-1 and TRBJ1-1; 8 bases map to TRBD1. This CDR3 is built from 14 residues. In germline, CDR1 is MGHRA, CDR2 YSYEKL. Trimming removed 4 bases from V and 5 bases from J; junction bases left unmatched: 6. The CDR3 sequence: CASSREQGGTEAFF. DNA for the CDR3: TGCGCCAGCAGCCGGGAACAGGGGGGAACTGAAGCTTTCTTT.

The chain combines TRBV28 with TRBJ1-2; 11 bases are shared with TRBD1. This CDR3 spans 14 amino acids. The germline gives CDR1 MDHEN, CDR2 SYDVKM. Trimming at V came to 6 bases and at J to 8 bases, leaving 8 bases not matched to a gene. CDR3 bases: TGTGCCAGCAGCCCAACCGGGACAGGGGGAGGCTACACCTTC. It specifies CASSPTGTGGGYTF.